Listed below are T cell receptor beta chains from one sample, sequenced in a study of identical twins. TCRdb re-derived calls from the 5' RACE reads in MiXCR, one entry per CDR3 protein. Of some 250,000 distinct CDR3 sequences listed, over 9.5% are singletons. These records were also assigned to another study, of yellow fever vaccine responses in identical twins.

The sequencing input was memory (CD45RO+) T cells sorted from blood. The receptors were gathered from a young woman in good health. Each CDR3 is given with its conserved first and last residue. D genes are given only for firm matches. Size values are once, few and many counts, or a class for expanded clones, and some rows have none.

few	13	TRBV20-1	TRBJ2-1	TRBD2	TGCAGTGCACTAGCGGGAGGTGGAAATGAGCAGTTCTTC	CSALAGGGNEQFF
-	15	TRBV3-1	TRBJ1-6	-	TGTGCCAGCAGCCAAGGAGCACGGACTAATTCACCCCTCCACTTT	CASSQGARTNSPLHF
few	15	TRBV28	TRBJ2-4	TRBD1	TGTGCCAGCAGCAAGACAGGGGTTGGCAAAAACATTCAGTACTTC	CASSKTGVGKNIQYF
-	15	TRBV6-2/TRBV6-3	TRBJ2-3	TRBD1	TGTGCCAGCTCGAGACCGGGACAGGGAAGGGATACGCAGTATTTT	CASSRPGQGRDTQYF
many	14	TRBV5-1	TRBJ1-3	TRBD1	TGCGCCAGCAGCGGGGGACAGATTGGAAACACCATATATTTT	CASSGGQIGNTIYF
-	12	TRBV20-1	TRBJ2-3	-	TGCAGTGCTAGCCTTGTCAGCGATACGCAGTATTTT	CSASLVSDTQYF
few	13	TRBV6-1	TRBJ1-2	-	TGTGCCAGCAGTGAACGGCAGAACTATGGCTACACCTTC	CASSERQNYGYTF
few	15	TRBV24-1	TRBJ2-1	TRBD2	TGTGCCACCAGAGCGGGAGGGAGCTCCTACAATGAGCAGTTCTTC	CATRAGGSSYNEQFF
many	15	TRBV2	TRBJ2-3	-	TGTGCCAGCAAGATCGTCGGGGGAGGCACAGATACGCAGTATTTT	CASKIVGGGTDTQYF
few	16	TRBV5-1	TRBJ2-2	-	TGCGCCAGCAGCCCCCTACAGTTGACCAACACCGGGGAGCTGTTTTTT	CASSPLQLTNTGELFF
-	13	TRBV7-3	TRBJ2-1	TRBD2	TGTGCCAGCGGGATCGCCGGGGGGAAGGAGCAGTTCTTC	CASGIAGGKEQFF
once	13	TRBV7-2	TRBJ2-1	-	TGTGCCAGCAGCAGAGCAAGTTCCAATGAGCAGTTCTTC	CASSRASSNEQFF
-	16	TRBV28	TRBJ2-3	TRBD1	TGTGCCAGCAGCGCAGCCGGGACAGGGGGCACAGATACGCAGTATTTT	CASSAAGTGGTDTQYF
-	14	TRBV19	TRBJ2-5	-	TGTGCCACTACCGAGGCGTCCCTAGGGGGGACCCAGTACTTC	CATTEASLGGTQYF
-	14	TRBV20-1	TRBJ2-7	-	TGCAGTGCTAGAGATCCCAGGGTTCTAAACGAGCAGTACTTC	CSARDPRVLNEQYF
few	15	TRBV10-1	TRBJ2-7	-	TGCGCCAGCAGCGCCGGGACAACGGACGGCTACGAGCAGTACTTC	CASSAGTTDGYEQYF
-	13	TRBV7-6	TRBJ2-1	-	TGTGCCAGCAGCTTAAACGAGGCTGCAGGGCAGTTCTTC	CASSLNEAAGQFF
few	13	TRBV11-2	TRBJ1-4	-	TGTGCCAGCAGAGCCGATCAAGGCGGAAAACTGTTTTTT	CASRADQGGKLFF
few	14	TRBV6-1	TRBJ2-1	-	TGTGCCAGCAGTGAAGCCGCCCGGTACAATGAGCAGTTCTTC	CASSEAARYNEQFF
-	15	TRBV11-1	TRBJ2-1	TRBD2	TGTGCCAGCACCGGACGGGGCGGGGGGCGTGATGAGCAGTTCTTC	CASTGRGGGRDEQFF